The 14 T cell receptor beta chains given below trace back to one sample, sequenced in a study of cytomegalovirus exposure and HLA in healthy donors. 60 Vbeta and 13 Jbeta primers were used in PCR. Profiled with immunoSEQ multiplex PCR; TCRdb holds only in-frame clones, not every one. The sample carries 150,000 to 200,000 clones, 60% to 85% recorded once. Sequencing was carried out using PBMCs. The receptors originated from a man aged 50 to 59 in good health and CMV-seropositive.

This clone has only a few counts. The gene calls are TRBV7-3 and TRBJ2-1; 10 bases line up with TRBD2. The CDR3 has 14 amino acids. Germline-derived CDR1 and CDR2 are SGHTA and FQGTGA. V shed 5 bases and J 13 bases; nucleotides not matched to a gene: 11. The CDR3 DNA reads as TGTGCCAGCAGCCCTCTGGCTAGCGGGGGTCATCAGTTCTTC. Protein: CASSPLASGGHQFF.

This sequence joins TRBV18 and TRBJ2-1; TRBD1 agrees at 8 bases. This CDR3 region has 14 residues. Germline CDR1 reads KGHSH; CDR2 reads LQKENI. Trimming removed 6 bases from V and 8 bases from J; junction bases left unmatched: 9. CDR3 sequence: CASSPGTGGDEQFF. CDR3 DNA: TGTGCCAGCTCCCCCGGGACAGGCGGGGATGAGCAGTTCTTC.

J is TRBJ1-2 and V is TRBV6-5; no firm D call. The germline gives CDR1 MNHEY, CDR2 SVGAGI. CDR3 length: 14 amino acids. V was trimmed by 6 bases and J by 1 base, leaving 12 bases between them. In nucleotides, the CDR3 is TGTGCCAGCAGGCCCTCGGGAATTAACTATGGCTACACCTTC. It is translated as CASRPSGINYGYTF.

The chain recombines TRBV4-3 with TRBJ1-1; D might be TRBD1 (6 bases). The CDR3 length is 15 residues. CDR1 is LGHNA, CDR2 YSLEER, per germline. The ends were cut back, 0 bases at V and 5 bases at J, with 13 bases in the middle. The CDR3 DNA follows: TGCGCCAGCAGCCAAGATCTAATAGGGGGAACTGAAGCTTTCTTT. It yields the protein CASSQDLIGGTEAFF.

V is TRBV10-1 and J is TRBJ1-1, with D hard to call. The ends were cut back, 3 bases at V and 2 bases at J, with 13 bases in the middle. Germline CDR1 and CDR2: WNHNN and SYGVQD (reference sequence). The CDR3 contains 15 residues. The DNA for the CDR3 is TGCGCCAGCAGTGACCCCAGTTCAGGTAACACTGAAGCTTTCTTT. Its protein is CASSDPSSGNTEAFF.

This chain connects TRBV2 to TRBJ2-2, with 12 bases aligning to TRBD2. V dropped 5 bases and J dropped 6; count of bases not matched to a gene: 7. The CDR3 has 16 residues. CDR1 is SNHLY, CDR2 FYNNEI, per germline. The CDR3 sequence: CASSFLAGGLSGELFF. The CDR3 coding sequence is TGTGCCAGCAGTTTCCTAGCGGGGGGGCTTTCCGGGGAGCTGTTTTTT.

The chain is built from TRBV4-1 and TRBJ1-3, with D perhaps matching TRBD1 (5 bases). Per the germline V gene, CDR1 is MGHRA and CDR2 is YSYEKL. The CDR3 has 16 amino acids. Trimming shortened V by 1 base and J by 0 bases, and 10 bases separated the two germline ends. The CDR3, as DNA: TGCGCCAGCAGCCAAGGGGGGGTACCCTCTGGAAACACCATATATTTT. The encoded protein is CASSQGGVPSGNTIYF.

Details on this clone: The sample contains more than one DNA sequence encoding this CDR3. The chain uses TRBV7-9 and TRBJ2-5; TRBD1 is a possible D gene (5 bases). The germline CDR1 and CDR2 sequences are SEHNR and FQNEAQ (reference sequence). Trimming took off 5 bases at V and 1 base at J, with 8 bases between the two ends. CDR3 size: 13 residues. As DNA, the CDR3 is TGTGCCAGCAGCAGGGGCGGCCAAGAGACCCAGTACTTC. It encodes CASSRGGQETQYF.

This chain joins TRBV7-8 and TRBJ2-7; the D is unclear. This CDR3 is 11 amino acids long. The germline gives CDR1 SGHVS, CDR2 FQNEAQ. The V end lost 4 bases, the J end lost 6 bases, and 7 bases lay between the germline ends. For the CDR3, the DNA is TGTGCCAGCAGCTCCCACTTCGAGCAGTACTTC. It specifies CASSSHFEQYF. The variable domain in full, completed from reference TRBV7-8 and TRBJ2-7, reads GAGVSQSPRYKVAKRGQDVALRCDPISGHVSLFWYQQALGQGPEFLTYFQNEAQLDKSGLPSDRFFAERPEGSVSTLKIQRTQQEDSAVYLCASSSHFEQYFGPGTRLTVT.

The rearrangement joins TRBV14 to TRBJ1-2, with TRBD1 as a possible D gene (6 bases). The CDR3 has 14 residues. Trimming pared 4 bases from V and 7 bases from J, leaving 16 bases between. Germline V gene data show CDR1 as SGHDN and CDR2 as FVKESK. The CDR3 region has the DNA TGTGCCAGCAGCCCCTTGGGGGGGGCGAGTGGCTACACCTTC. This translates into CASSPLGGASGYTF.

This clone was counted between two and nine times. The chain recombines TRBV27 with TRBJ2-5, with TRBD1 matching 7 bases. Germline V lookup: CDR1 MNHEY, CDR2 SMNVEV (reference sequence). Trimming cost V 6 bases and J 5 bases; bases outside gene matches: 9. The CDR3 loop spans 14 amino acids. CDR3 sequence (DNA): TGTGCCAGCAGATTAGGGGGCTACCGGGAGACCCAGTACTTC. Translated: CASRLGGYRETQYF.

CDR3: CASSATPTREQYF. As DNA, the CDR3 is TGTGCCAGCAGCGCCACTCCGACCAGGGAGCAGTACTTC. The chain employs TRBV5-6 and TRBJ2-7; D call uncertain. Trimming cost V 4 bases and J 7 bases, with 15 bases left between them. The CDR3 is 13 amino acids. CDR1 SGHDT and CDR2 YYEEEE come from the germline V gene.

This clone was counted only a few times. The chain uses TRBV29-1 and TRBJ2-1; TRBD2 matches at 8 bases. CDR1 is SQVTM, CDR2 ANQGSEA, per germline. The V segment lost 6 bases and the J segment 8 bases; nucleotides outside the gene matches: 15. The CDR3 has 15 residues. CDR3 coding DNA: TGCAGCGTCCGGAAGGCTAGCGGGCTTCACTATGAGCAGTTCTTC. Translation gives CSVRKASGLHYEQFF.

The rearrangement uses TRBV6-5 and TRBJ2-7, with TRBD1 as a possible D gene (5 bases). Per germline, CDR1 MNHEY and CDR2 SVGAGI. CDR3 size: 14 residues. V shed 7 bases and J shed 4 bases, with 17 bases lying between them. The CDR3 region has the DNA TGTGCCAGCAAGGACGAGCCAGGGCTTTACGAGCAGTACTTC. Translating gives CASKDEPGLYEQYF.